This T cell receptor beta chain emerged from a study of blood T cell repertoires in COVID-19 (TCRdb year 2020). Some background on the complete study: Samples covering the acute and convalescent phases of COVID-19 were provided by collaborators in the United States, Italy and Spain. Sample metadata almost always included a de-identified subject ID, COVID-19 status, age in years and sex. Samples came from the ongoing ImmuneRACE study (first 160 participants) plus 1,254 subjects from 6 global collaborators. The prospective study material was composed of cDNA or gDNA derived from T cells, B-cell-depleted T cells, or PBMCs. Deeply sampled blood TCRbeta repertoires from subjects exposed to, actively infected with, or recovered from COVID-19 were included in the dataset. The repertoires were made available in a free public database intended to serve as a resource for research on the immune response to SARS-CoV-2. HLA class I and class II types, where available, came from metadata supplied by the sample provider rather than from assay-based typing. What the research found in general, with its limitations: The amount of clinical and demographic metadata varied by source and participant and was provided uncurated.

TCRbeta CDR3 regions were amplified from genomic DNA by means of the immunoSEQ Assay, a bias-controlled multiplex PCR. As for the authors' bioinformatics: Within the assay, amplification of reference gene primers was used to estimate how many nucleated cells each sample contained. To quantify the absolute abundance of each unique TCRbeta CDR3 rearrangement, sequence reads were collapsed and filtered. For each sample, productive Simpson clonality was calculated as the square root of Simpson's diversity index over productive rearrangements. As stored in TCRdb, this immuneACCESS dataset retains in-frame rearrangements with V and J assigned. A fraction of the clones does not appear; measured against another copy, unresolved V genes explain less than half of the discrepancy, and the remainder lacks a known reason. V and J calls plus clone size are reproduced from that table; the DNA served to infer D and trimming. Recorded for this sample are approximately 300,000 clones; about 82% of them occurred a single time. 1.5% to 2% of the sample goes to the ten largest clones.

Each collaborating institution followed its own protocols to collect whole blood in K2EDTA tubes. For TCRbeta analysis, collaborators shipped samples as frozen whole blood, isolated PBMCs, or DNA extracted from either of those sample types. The junction shows trimming of 0 bases on V and 1 base on J, and the gene matches do not reach 8 bases of it. As encoded in the germline V gene, CDR1 is SGHDN while CDR2 is FVKESK. From the cysteine through the phenylalanine, the CDR3 covers 19 amino acids. CDR3 DNA only is kept here, 57 bases in frame from base 1. This clone was seen only once. Its cognate antigen has yet to be identified. No base-level quality is on record; no much larger clone is a single base apart.

Sequencing input: peripheral blood. This TCR was recovered from a woman in her forties or fifties with acute or convalescent COVID-19. The chain employs TRBV14 and TRBJ2-1, and TRBD2 matches 11 of the central bases. The DNA sequence is as follows: TGTGCCAGCAGCCAAGATAGAGGGACTAGCGGTTTATCCTACAATGAGCAGTTCTTC. This encodes CASSQDRGTSGLSYNEQFF.